One sample yielded the 20 T cell receptor beta chains listed below, sequenced in a study of blood T cell repertoires in COVID-19. Clones were sequenced by immunoSEQ multiplex PCR, and TCRdb holds only the in-frame ones, with some missing. The table has over 150,000 clones, 84% seen once. Sequencing was carried out using peripheral blood. These TCRs come from a human donor in a cohort sampled during active COVID-19.

This clone was observed a few times. This chain joins TRBV11-2 and TRBJ1-5, with a possible D match to TRBD1 (5 bases). This CDR3 contains 17 residues. V lost 1 base and J lost 0, with 13 bases in between. Looked up from germline, CDR1 is SGHAT and CDR2 is FQNNGV. Here the CDR3 reads CASSLGQGVYSNQPQHF. The CDR3 DNA reads TGTGCCAGCAGCTTAGGGCAGGGTGTCTATAGCAATCAGCCCCAGCATTTT. Combining the CDR3 with reference TRBV11-2 and TRBJ1-5 gives the whole variable domain EAGVAQSPRYKIIEKRQSVAFWCNPISGHATLYWYQQILGQGPKLLIQFQNNGVVDDSQLPKDRFSAERLKGVDSTLKIQPAKLEDSAVYLCASSLGQGVYSNQPQHFGDGTRLSIL.

The chain carries TRBV5-4 and TRBJ2-7; possibly TRBD2 for D (5 bases). This CDR3 is built from 15 residues. CDR1 is SGHNT and CDR2 is YYREEE in the germline V gene (reference sequence). V was clipped by 0 bases and J by 0 bases, with 10 bases between them. CDR3 nucleotide sequence: TGTGCCAGCAGCTTGGGTACTCGGGGCTCCTACGAGCAGTACTTC. Its translation: CASSLGTRGSYEQYF.

In this sample, this clone turned up once. CDR3 sequence reads: CASSQDLRQPAPATF. DNA of the CDR3: TGTGCCAGCAGCCAAGATTTACGACAGCCGGCACCGGCGACCTTC. V gene TRBV3-1 (or the pseudogene TRBV3-2) combines with J gene TRBJ1-2; tentative D call: TRBD1 (5 bases). Trimming left V 0 bases short and J 14 bases short, with 22 bases between. This CDR3 is 15 amino acids long. Germline assignment: CDR1 LGHDT and CDR2 YNNKEL (reference sequence).

This clone has ten or more counts. Other DNA sequences in the same sample also yield this CDR3. The V gene is TRBV5-1, the J gene TRBJ2-1; no firm D call. The CDR3 covers 12 residues. CDR1 is SGHRS and CDR2 is YFSETQ in the germline V gene. V lost 1 base, J lost 5 bases, and 4 bases lay in between. The CDR3 bases are TGCGCCAGCAGCTTGACAGACAATGAGCAGTTCTTC. Translated: CASSLTDNEQFF. Filled out from reference TRBV5-1 and TRBJ2-1, the complete variable domain reads KAGVTQTPRYLIKTRGQQVTLSCSPISGHRSVSWYQQTPGQGLQFLFEYFSETQRNKGNFPGRFSGRQFSNSRSEMNVSTLELGDSALYLCASSLTDNEQFFGPGTRLTVL.

The chain links TRBV4-1 to TRBJ1-3, with D maybe TRBD1 (5 bases). The V end lost 0 bases, the J end lost 8 bases, and 8 bases lay between the germline ends. The germline V gene has CDR1 MGHRA and CDR2 YSYEKL. This CDR3 spans 13 amino acids. CDR3 region: CASSQEGGDTIYF. The CDR3 region has the DNA TGCGCCAGCAGCCAAGAGGGGGGGGACACCATATATTTT.

This sequence joins TRBV11-2 and TRBJ2-3; D is possibly TRBD1 (5 bases). The CDR3 is 14 residues long. Trimming shortened V by 5 bases and J by 2 bases, and 11 bases separated the two germline ends. CDR1 and CDR2 from the germline V gene are SGHAT and FQNNGV. The CDR3 is CASSPWTNTDTQYF. The CDR3 nucleotides read TGTGCCAGCAGCCCCTGGACAAACACAGATACGCAGTATTTT.

The rearrangement joins TRBV4-1 to TRBJ2-3; possibly TRBD2 for D (6 bases). This CDR3 contains 14 residues. Trimming cost V 6 bases and J 5 bases, with 15 bases left between them. Germline CDR1 is MGHRA and CDR2 is YSYEKL. CDR3 sequence: CASSPRPGVDTQYF. CDR3 DNA: TGCGCCAGCAGTCCCAGGCCGGGAGTAGATACGCAGTATTTT.

CDR3 bases: TGTGCCAGCAGTGAAAGTAGCGGGAGTTACAATGAGCAGTTCTTC. It translates to CASSESSGSYNEQFF. The chain has TRBV2 and TRBJ2-1; 9 bases agree with TRBD2. Germline CDR1 SNHLY, CDR2 FYNNEI. The V and J ends lost 2 bases and 4 bases, in that order; junction bases with no gene match: 3. The CDR3 has 15 residues.

This chain uses TRBV29-1 with TRBJ2-1, with 11 bases identical to TRBD2. V shed 4 bases and J 4 bases; nucleotides not matched to a gene: 12. Germline V lookup: CDR1 SQVTM, CDR2 ANQGSEA. The CDR3 loop spans 17 amino acids. CDR3 sequence: CSVGGTTSGRIYNEQFF. The CDR3, as DNA: TGCAGCGTTGGCGGTACTACTAGCGGGAGAATTTACAATGAGCAGTTCTTC.

V and J are TRBV4-2 and TRBJ2-7, with 8 bases aligning to TRBD2. Germline trimming cut 0 bases from V and 4 bases from J; bases unmatched to any gene: 2. The germline CDR1 and CDR2 sequences are LGHNA and YNFKEQ. CDR3 length: 14 amino acids. The CDR3 here is CASSQEAGVYEQYF. The CDR3, as DNA: TGTGCCAGCAGCCAAGAAGCGGGAGTTTACGAGCAGTACTTC.

V is TRBV27 and J is TRBJ2-7; 9 positions agree with TRBD2. This CDR3 comprises 16 residues. The V gene's germline CDR1 is MNHEY and CDR2 SMNVEV (reference sequence). The V gene end was trimmed by 8 bases and the J gene end by 7 bases; junction bases not matched to a gene: 18. The CDR3 sequence: CASHRQLAGVTREQYF. The CDR3, as DNA: TGTGCCAGCCACCGACAGTTAGCGGGAGTCACCAGGGAGCAGTACTTC.

V and J are TRBV19 and TRBJ2-6, with D tentatively TRBD1 (8 bases). The germline V gene has CDR1 LNHDA and CDR2 SQIVND (reference sequence). This CDR3 spans 18 amino acids. Trimming took 4 bases from V and 2 from J, leaving 18 bases between them. The CDR3 loop reads CASSRLGQGGAGANVLTF. The CDR3 nucleotides are TGTGCCAGTAGTAGGCTAGGACAGGGAGGGGCTGGGGCCAACGTCCTGACTTTC.

The rearrangement links TRBV27 to TRBJ1-2, with D unresolved. The CDR3 sequence is 15 residues long. In germline, CDR1 is MNHEY, CDR2 SMNVEV (reference sequence). Trimming cost V 4 bases and J 7 bases, with 19 bases left between them. The CDR3 protein is CASSSYLDIDGGYTF. In DNA form, the CDR3 reads TGTGCCAGCAGTTCCTACCTAGATATCGACGGTGGCTACACCTTC.

The V gene is TRBV19, the J gene TRBJ1-5, with D possibly matching TRBD1 (5 bases). The CDR3 loop spans 14 amino acids. Trimming left V 5 bases short and J 6 bases short, with 14 bases between. Germline V lookup: CDR1 LNHDA, CDR2 SQIVND (reference sequence). CDR3 sequence: CASSFRQSRQPQHF. CDR3 nucleotide sequence: TGTGCCAGTAGTTTTCGACAGTCTCGTCAGCCCCAGCATTTT.

The V gene is TRBV30, the J gene TRBJ1-1; D call uncertain. The V gene's germline CDR1 is GTSNPN and CDR2 SVGIG (reference sequence). The CDR3 sequence is 12 residues long. Deletions cut 3 bases from V and 6 bases from J, with 11 bases between. The chain's CDR3 is CAWRVREAEAFF. The CDR3 nucleotides are TGTGCCTGGAGGGTGAGGGAAGCTGAAGCTTTCTTT. The entire variable domain, with the rest obtained from reference TRBV30 and TRBJ1-1, is as follows: SQTIHQWPATLVQPVGSPLSLECTVEGTSNPNLYWYRQAAGRGLQLLFYSVGIGQISSEVPQNLSASRPQDRQFILSSKKLLLSDSGFYLCAWRVREAEAFFGQGTRLTVV.

CDR3 protein: CASSVGDKYYEQYF. As DNA, the CDR3 is TGTGCCAGCAGCGTAGGGGACAAGTACTACGAGCAGTACTTC. The V and J genes are TRBV9 and TRBJ2-7, with D perhaps TRBD1 (6 bases). V dropped 0 bases and J dropped 3 bases, with 10 bases sitting between them. Per the germline V gene, CDR1 is SGDLS and CDR2 is YYNGEE. CDR3 length equals 14 residues. The full variable domain, rest sourced from reference TRBV9 and TRBJ2-7, is DSGVTQTPKHLITATGQRVTLRCSPRSGDLSVYWYQQSLDQGLQFLIQYYNGEERAKGNILERFSAQQFPDLHSELNLSSLELGDSALYFCASSVGDKYYEQYFGPGTRLTVT.

This clone appeared many times. The CDR3 DNA follows: TGCGCCAGCAGAGAAGCCCCTAGCTCCTACAATGAGCAGTTCTTC. It specifies CASREAPSSYNEQFF. This rearrangement joins TRBV5-1 to TRBJ2-1; D unclear. The V gene lost 5 bases and the J gene lost 0 bases, with 12 bases spanning the gap. Looked up from germline, CDR1 is SGHRS and CDR2 is YFSETQ. The CDR3 is made up of 15 amino acids.

In its sample, this clone was seen a few times. The chain has TRBV28 and TRBJ1-5; 8 positions agree with TRBD1. The germline CDR1 and CDR2 sequences are MDHEN and SYDVKM. The J segment lost 2 bases and the V segment lost 3 bases, leaving 3 bases of the junction unmatched. CDR3 length: 15 amino acids. The DNA for the CDR3 is TGTGCCAGCAGTTTGTCACAGGGGGGCAATCAGCCCCAGCATTTT. Protein sequence: CASSLSQGGNQPQHF.

The chain combines TRBV19 with TRBJ2-3; the D gene is possibly TRBD2 (5 bases). CDR1 and CDR2 (germline): LNHDA, SQIVND (reference sequence). Between the trimmed V and J ends, which lost 4 bases and 2 bases, there was a span of 25 bases. This CDR3 is built from 19 residues. Here the CDR3 DNA reads TGTGCCAGTAGTAATTCACAGCCTGTTCGGGGTCCTATCACAGATACGCAGTATTTT. Protein: CASSNSQPVRGPITDTQYF. The whole variable domain, remainder taken from reference TRBV19 and TRBJ2-3, is DGGITQSPKYLFRKEGQNVTLSCEQNLNHDAMYWYRQDPGQGLRLIYYSQIVNDFQKGDIAEGYSVSREKKESFPLTVTSAQKNPTAFYLCASSNSQPVRGPITDTQYFGPGTRLTVL.

The chain combines TRBV27 with TRBJ2-7; D unresolved. The CDR3 has 12 residues. V gave up 8 bases and J gave up 4 bases, with 12 bases separating them. Germline V lookup: CDR1 MNHEY, CDR2 SMNVEV (reference sequence). This chain's CDR3 is CASSASGYEQYF. As DNA, the CDR3 is TGTGCCAGCTCGGCTAGTGGGTACGAGCAGTACTTC.